Below, 6 T cell receptor beta chains from the same sample are listed, as sequenced in a study of cytomegalovirus exposure and HLA in healthy donors. PCR used 60 Vbeta primers and 13 Jbeta primers. Sequencing used immunoSEQ multiplex PCR; TCRdb keeps in-frame clones, though not all of them. The sample has tens of thousands of clones, under 80% seen once. What was sequenced was PBMCs. These TCRs come from a woman aged 25 to 39 in good health and CMV-seronegative.

This rearrangement joins TRBV9 to TRBJ2-7; D might be TRBD1 (6 bases). Trimming shortened V by 7 bases and J by 3 bases, and 14 bases separated the two germline ends. The CDR3 has 13 residues. The V gene's germline CDR1 is SGDLS and CDR2 YYNGEE. This CDR3 reads CASGPGHGYEQYF. The CDR3 bases are TGTGCCAGCGGTCCGGGACACGGCTACGAGCAGTACTTC.

This rearrangement joins TRBV5-5 to TRBJ1-5; D is ambiguous. Looked up from germline, CDR1 is SGHKS and CDR2 is YYEKEE (reference sequence). This CDR3 comprises 15 residues. V lost 2 bases to trimming and J lost 5 bases, with 14 bases between them. The CDR3 DNA is TGTGCCAGCAGCTTTTCTGTACGGGATCATCAGCCCCAGCATTTT. It specifies CASSFSVRDHQPQHF.

This chain connects TRBV6-1 to TRBJ1-2; 8 bases fit TRBD1. The trim removed 1 base at V and 7 bases at J, leaving 8 bases unmatched. This CDR3 comprises 15 residues. Germline-derived CDR1 and CDR2 are MNHNS and SASEGT. The CDR3 reads CASSEGGRGLSGYTF. CDR3 sequence (DNA): TGTGCCAGCAGTGAAGGCGGCAGGGGGCTGAGTGGCTACACCTTC.

With regard to this clone: A read error may account for a junction end that differs from germline. This chain joins TRBV28 and TRBJ1-1; 10 bases line up with TRBD1. The CDR3 spans 12 residues. Germline CDR1 MDHEN, CDR2 SYDVKM. This CDR3 is CASSYQTGGRIF. The CDR3 DNA is TGTGCCAGCAGTTACCAGACAGGGGGCCGAATCTTT.

The chain uses TRBV29-1 and TRBJ2-1; 15 nucleotides align to TRBD2. J lost 0 bases, V lost 7 bases, and 7 bases had no gene match. The CDR3 has 17 amino acids. Germline-derived CDR1 and CDR2 are SQVTM and ANQGSEA. CDR3 loop: CSATGLAGGSSYNEQFF. The CDR3 region has the DNA TGCAGCGCCACGGGACTAGCGGGGGGATCCTCCTACAATGAGCAGTTCTTC.

As DNA, the CDR3 is TGCGCCAGCAGCGGGGGGACTGGGGCCAACGTCCTGACTTTC. Its translation is CASSGGTGANVLTF. This chain joins TRBV5-1 and TRBJ2-6; TRBD2 might be the D (6 bases). The V end was cut by 4 bases, the J end by 2 bases, with 7 bases between. CDR1 and CDR2 (germline): SGHRS, YFSETQ. The CDR3 consists of 14 residues.